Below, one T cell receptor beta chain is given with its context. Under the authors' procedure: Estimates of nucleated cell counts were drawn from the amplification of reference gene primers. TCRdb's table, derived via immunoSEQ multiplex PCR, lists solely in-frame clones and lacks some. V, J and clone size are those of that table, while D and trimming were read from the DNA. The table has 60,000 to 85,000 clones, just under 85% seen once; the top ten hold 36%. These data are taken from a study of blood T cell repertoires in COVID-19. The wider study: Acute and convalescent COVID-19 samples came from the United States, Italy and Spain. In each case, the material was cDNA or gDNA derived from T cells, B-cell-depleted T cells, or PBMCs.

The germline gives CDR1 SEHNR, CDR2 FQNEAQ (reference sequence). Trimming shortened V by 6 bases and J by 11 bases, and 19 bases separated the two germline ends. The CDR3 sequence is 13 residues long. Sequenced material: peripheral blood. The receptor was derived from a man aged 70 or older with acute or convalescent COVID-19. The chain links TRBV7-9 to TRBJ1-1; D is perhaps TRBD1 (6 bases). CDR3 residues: CASSNTRGGLAFF. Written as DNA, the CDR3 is TGTGCCAGCAGTAACACAAGGGGGGGGCTGGCTTTCTTT.